This T cell receptor (beta chain) was recovered during a study of blood T cell repertoires in COVID-19. Study summary: Nucleic acid was either cDNA or gDNA, and it came from T cells, B-cell-depleted T cells, or PBMCs.

TCRdb's table, derived via immunoSEQ multiplex PCR, lists solely in-frame clones and lacks some. The sample includes about 150,000 clones, 80% seen only once; the top ten take roughly 5.3%. V was trimmed by 0 bases and J by 0 bases, leaving 9 bases between them. CDR1 and CDR2 (germline): LGHNA, YSLEER. This CDR3 contains 16 residues. Input material: peripheral blood. This sequence joins TRBV4-3 and TRBJ2-1; no clear D gene. This clonotype was obtained from a woman in her forties or fifties with acute or convalescent COVID-19. The CDR3 bases are TGCGCCAGCAGCCAAGATTCTTGGAGCTCCTACAATGAGCAGTTCTTC. Translation gives CASSQDSWSSYNEQFF.